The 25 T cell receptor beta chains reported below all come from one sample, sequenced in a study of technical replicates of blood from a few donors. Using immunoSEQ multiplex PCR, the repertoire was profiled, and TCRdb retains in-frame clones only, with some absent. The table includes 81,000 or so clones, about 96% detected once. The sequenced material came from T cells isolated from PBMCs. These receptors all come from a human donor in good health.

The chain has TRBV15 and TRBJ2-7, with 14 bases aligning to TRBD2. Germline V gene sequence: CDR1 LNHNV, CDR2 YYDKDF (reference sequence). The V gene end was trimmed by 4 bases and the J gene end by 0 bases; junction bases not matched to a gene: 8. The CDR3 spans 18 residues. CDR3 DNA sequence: TGTGCCACCAGCAAAGGACTAGCGGGGGGCTCTAGCTCCTACGAGCAGTACTTC. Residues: CATSKGLAGGSSSYEQYF.

The DNA of the CDR3 is TGTGCCAGCAGTTTTAACAGGGGGAATGAGCAGTTCTTC. This encodes CASSFNRGNEQFF. V usage is TRBV27 and J usage is TRBJ2-1, with 8 nucleotides matching TRBD1. Germline lookup yields CDR1 MNHEY and CDR2 SMNVEV (reference sequence). V lost 3 bases and J lost 7; bases outside the gene matches: 2. The length of the CDR3 is 13 residues.

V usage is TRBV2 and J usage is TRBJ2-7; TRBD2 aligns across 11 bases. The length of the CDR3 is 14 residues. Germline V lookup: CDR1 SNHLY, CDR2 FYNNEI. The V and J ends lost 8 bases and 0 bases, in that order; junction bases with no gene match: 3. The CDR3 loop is CASLGLAASYEQYF. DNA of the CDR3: TGTGCCAGCTTGGGACTAGCGGCCTCCTACGAGCAGTACTTC.

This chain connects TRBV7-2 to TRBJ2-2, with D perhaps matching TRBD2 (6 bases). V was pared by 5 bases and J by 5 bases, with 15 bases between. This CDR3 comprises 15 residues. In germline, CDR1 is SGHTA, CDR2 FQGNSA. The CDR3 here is CASSPDTGRTGELFF. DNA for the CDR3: TGTGCCAGCAGCCCGGACACTGGGAGGACCGGGGAGCTGTTTTTT.

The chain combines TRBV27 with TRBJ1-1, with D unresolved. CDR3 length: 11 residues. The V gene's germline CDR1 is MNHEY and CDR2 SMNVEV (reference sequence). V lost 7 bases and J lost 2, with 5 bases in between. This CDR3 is CASTSNTEAFF. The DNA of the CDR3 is TGTGCCAGCACCTCCAACACTGAAGCTTTCTTT.

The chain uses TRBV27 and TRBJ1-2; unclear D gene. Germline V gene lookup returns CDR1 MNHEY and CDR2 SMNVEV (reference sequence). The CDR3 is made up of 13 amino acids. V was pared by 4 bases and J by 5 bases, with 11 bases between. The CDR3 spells CASSYASRYGYTF. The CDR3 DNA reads TGTGCCAGCAGTTACGCGTCCCGTTATGGCTACACCTTC.

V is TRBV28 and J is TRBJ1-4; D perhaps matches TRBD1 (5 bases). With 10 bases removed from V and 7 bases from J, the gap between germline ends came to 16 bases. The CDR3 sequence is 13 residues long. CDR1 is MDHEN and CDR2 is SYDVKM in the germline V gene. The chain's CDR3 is CATVQGDTEKLFF. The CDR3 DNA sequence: TGTGCCACCGTTCAAGGGGATACTGAAAAACTGTTTTTT.

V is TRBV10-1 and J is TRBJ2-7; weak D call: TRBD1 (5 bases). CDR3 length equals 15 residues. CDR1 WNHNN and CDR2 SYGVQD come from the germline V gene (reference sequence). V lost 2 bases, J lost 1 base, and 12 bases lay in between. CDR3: CASSEAGPASYEQYF. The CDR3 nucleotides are TGCGCCAGCAGTGAGGCAGGGCCAGCATCCTACGAGCAGTACTTC.

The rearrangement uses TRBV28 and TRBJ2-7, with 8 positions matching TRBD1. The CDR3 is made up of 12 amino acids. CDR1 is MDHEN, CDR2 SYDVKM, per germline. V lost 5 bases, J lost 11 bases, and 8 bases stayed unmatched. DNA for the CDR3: TGTGCCAGCAGTGCCAGGGGGCCTCCGGAGTACTTC. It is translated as CASSARGPPEYF.

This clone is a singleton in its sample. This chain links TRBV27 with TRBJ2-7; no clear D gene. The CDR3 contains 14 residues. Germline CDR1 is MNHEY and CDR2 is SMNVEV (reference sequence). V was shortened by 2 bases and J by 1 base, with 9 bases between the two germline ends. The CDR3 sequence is CASSLKQISYEQYF. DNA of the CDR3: TGTGCCAGCAGTTTAAAACAGATTTCCTACGAGCAGTACTTC.

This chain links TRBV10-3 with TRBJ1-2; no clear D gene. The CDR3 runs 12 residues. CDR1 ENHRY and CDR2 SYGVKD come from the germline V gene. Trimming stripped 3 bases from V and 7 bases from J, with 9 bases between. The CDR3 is CAISDQRGGYTF. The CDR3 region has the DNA TGTGCCATCAGTGACCAGAGAGGTGGCTACACCTTC.

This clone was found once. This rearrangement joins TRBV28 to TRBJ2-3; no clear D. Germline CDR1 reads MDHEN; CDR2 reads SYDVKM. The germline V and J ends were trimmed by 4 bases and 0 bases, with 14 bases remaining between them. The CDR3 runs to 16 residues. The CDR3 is CASSSVRLTSTDTQYF. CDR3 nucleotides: TGTGCCAGCAGTTCGGTACGCCTAACTAGCACAGATACGCAGTATTTT.

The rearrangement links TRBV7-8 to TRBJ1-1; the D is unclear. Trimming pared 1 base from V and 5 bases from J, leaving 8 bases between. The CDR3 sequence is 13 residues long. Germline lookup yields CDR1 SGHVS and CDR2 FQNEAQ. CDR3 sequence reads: CASSLERGTEAFF. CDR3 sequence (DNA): TGTGCCAGCAGCTTAGAGCGAGGAACTGAAGCTTTCTTT.

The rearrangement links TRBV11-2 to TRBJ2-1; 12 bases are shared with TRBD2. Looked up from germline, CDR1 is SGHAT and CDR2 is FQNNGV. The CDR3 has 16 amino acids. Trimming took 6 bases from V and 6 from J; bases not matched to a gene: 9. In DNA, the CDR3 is TGTGCCAGCAGACGACGCCAGGGACTAGCGGGCAATGAGCAGTTCTTC. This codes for CASRRRQGLAGNEQFF.

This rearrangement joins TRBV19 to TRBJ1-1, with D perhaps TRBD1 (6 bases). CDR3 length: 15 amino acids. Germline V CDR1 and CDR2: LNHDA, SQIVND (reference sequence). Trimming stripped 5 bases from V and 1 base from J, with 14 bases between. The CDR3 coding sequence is TGTGCCAGTAGTCAGGGGAGTGTGGGGAACACTGAAGCTTTCTTT. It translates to CASSQGSVGNTEAFF. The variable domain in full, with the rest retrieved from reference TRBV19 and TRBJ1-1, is DGGITQSPKYLFRKEGQNVTLSCEQNLNHDAMYWYRQDPGQGLRLIYYSQIVNDFQKGDIAEGYSVSREKKESFPLTVTSAQKNPTAFYLCASSQGSVGNTEAFFGQGTRLTVV.

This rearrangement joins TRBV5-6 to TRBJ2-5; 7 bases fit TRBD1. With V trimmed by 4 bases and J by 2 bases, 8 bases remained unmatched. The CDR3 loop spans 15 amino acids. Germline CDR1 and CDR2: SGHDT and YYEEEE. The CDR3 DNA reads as TGTGCCAGCAGCCGGGGACAGTACTTTCAAGAGACCCAGTACTTC. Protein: CASSRGQYFQETQYF.

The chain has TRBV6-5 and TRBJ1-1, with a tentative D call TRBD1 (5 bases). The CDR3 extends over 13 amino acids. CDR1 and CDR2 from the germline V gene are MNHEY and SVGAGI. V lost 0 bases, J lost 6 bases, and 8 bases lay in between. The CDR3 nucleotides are TGTGCCAGCAGTTACTCAAGGGGCCCTGAAGCTTTCTTT. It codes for CASSYSRGPEAFF.

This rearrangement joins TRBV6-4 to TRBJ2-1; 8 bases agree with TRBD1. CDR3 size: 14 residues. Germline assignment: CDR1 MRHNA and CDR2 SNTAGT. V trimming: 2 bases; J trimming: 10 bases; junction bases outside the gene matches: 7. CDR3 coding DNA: TGTGCCAGCAGTGACCCCGGACAGGGAAGGGAGCAGTTCTTC. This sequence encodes CASSDPGQGREQFF.

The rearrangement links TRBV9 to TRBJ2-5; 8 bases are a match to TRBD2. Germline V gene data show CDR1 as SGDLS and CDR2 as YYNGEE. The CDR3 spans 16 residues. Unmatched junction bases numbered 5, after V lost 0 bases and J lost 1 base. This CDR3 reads CASSVGLAGLQETQYF. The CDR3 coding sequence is TGTGCCAGCAGCGTAGGGCTAGCGGGTCTCCAAGAGACCCAGTACTTC.

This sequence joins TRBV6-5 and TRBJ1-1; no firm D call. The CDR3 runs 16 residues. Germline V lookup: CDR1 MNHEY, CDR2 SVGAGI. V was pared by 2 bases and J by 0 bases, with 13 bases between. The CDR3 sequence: CASSYPEESMNTEAFF. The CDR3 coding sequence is TGTGCCAGCAGTTACCCAGAGGAATCCATGAACACTGAAGCTTTCTTT.

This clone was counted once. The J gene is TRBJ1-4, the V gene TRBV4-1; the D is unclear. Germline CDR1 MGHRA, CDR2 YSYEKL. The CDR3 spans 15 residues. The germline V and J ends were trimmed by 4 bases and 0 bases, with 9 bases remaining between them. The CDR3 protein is CASSPLSATNEKLFF. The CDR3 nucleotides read TGCGCCAGCAGCCCTCTAAGTGCAACTAATGAAAAACTGTTTTTT.

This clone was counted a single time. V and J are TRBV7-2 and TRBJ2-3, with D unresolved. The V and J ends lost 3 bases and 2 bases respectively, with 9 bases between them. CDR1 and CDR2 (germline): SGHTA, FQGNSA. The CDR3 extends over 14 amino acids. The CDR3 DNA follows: TGTGCCAGCAGCTTTTCCTCAGACACAGATACGCAGTATTTT. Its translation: CASSFSSDTDTQYF.

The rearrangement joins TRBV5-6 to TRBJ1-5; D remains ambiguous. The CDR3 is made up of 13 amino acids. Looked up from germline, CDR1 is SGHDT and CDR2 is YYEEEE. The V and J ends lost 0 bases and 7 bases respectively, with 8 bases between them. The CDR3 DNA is TGTGCCAGCAGCTTGGGGAGAGGGCAGCCCCAGCATTTT. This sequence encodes CASSLGRGQPQHF.

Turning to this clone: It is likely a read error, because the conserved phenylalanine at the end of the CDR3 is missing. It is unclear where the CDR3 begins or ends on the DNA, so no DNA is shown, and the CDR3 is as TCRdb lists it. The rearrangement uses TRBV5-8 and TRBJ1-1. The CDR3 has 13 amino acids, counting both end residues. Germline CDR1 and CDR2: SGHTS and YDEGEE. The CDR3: CASSLVPLVGWEL.

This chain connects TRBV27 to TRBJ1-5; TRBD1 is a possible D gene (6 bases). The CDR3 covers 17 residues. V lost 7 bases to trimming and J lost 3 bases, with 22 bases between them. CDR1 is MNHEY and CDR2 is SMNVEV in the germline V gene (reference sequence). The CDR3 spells CASTPKHGQGYNQPQHF. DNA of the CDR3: TGTGCCAGCACACCGAAACACGGCCAGGGGTACAATCAGCCCCAGCATTTT.